This TCR beta chain was obtained from a study of T cell responses to AZD1222 COVID-19 vaccine. General observations from the study: Only 5 or 6 individuals given AZD1222 were seropositive at baseline. Spike-specific TCR breadth and depth grew following two AZD1222 doses.

As to this clone: The target antigen is unknown.

Some clones are missing from TCRdb's copy, which holds only in-frame ones; the method was immunoSEQ multiplex PCR. The sample includes about 140,000 clones, 88% of them seen just once. This TCR was recovered from an adult in good health. This specimen consisted of peripheral blood, obtained on day 0 of AZD1222 vaccination.

Written as DNA, the CDR3 is TGTGCCAGCAGCCCGGGACAGGTGGGAATAGATACGCAGTATTTT. It codes for CASSPGQVGIDTQYF. J is TRBJ2-3 and V is TRBV6-4, with 8 bases that match TRBD1. CDR1 is MRHNA and CDR2 is SNTAGT in the germline V gene. Trimming at V came to 6 bases and at J to 5 bases, leaving 10 bases not matched to a gene. CDR3 length: 15 residues.